The entry below describes one T cell receptor beta chain. The antigen remains unidentified. This record comes from a study of T cells in localized non-small cell lung cancer. Study-level points and caveats: Adjacent lung was found to contain a median about 50 of the top 100 tumor clones. Uninvolved adjacent lung, not tumor, had the highest T cell clonality.

Measured with immunoSEQ multiplex PCR; TCRdb has only the in-frame clones, and not every one. The table includes some 38,000 clones, about nine tenths detected once. Sequenced material: peripheral blood mononuclear cells, taken before any cancer treatment. The sequence was collected from a male donor older than 55 with stage II lung adenocarcinoma.

CDR3 in amino acids: CASTPRGGGSSYNEQFF. CDR3 sequence (DNA): TGTGCCAGCACCCCAAGGGGCGGGGGTAGCTCCTACAATGAGCAGTTCTTC. V is TRBV25-1 and J is TRBJ2-1; 7 nucleotides match TRBD2. The CDR3 consists of 17 residues. Germline loops: CDR1 MGHDK, CDR2 SYGVNS. Unmatched junction bases numbered 12, after V lost 7 bases and J lost 0 bases.